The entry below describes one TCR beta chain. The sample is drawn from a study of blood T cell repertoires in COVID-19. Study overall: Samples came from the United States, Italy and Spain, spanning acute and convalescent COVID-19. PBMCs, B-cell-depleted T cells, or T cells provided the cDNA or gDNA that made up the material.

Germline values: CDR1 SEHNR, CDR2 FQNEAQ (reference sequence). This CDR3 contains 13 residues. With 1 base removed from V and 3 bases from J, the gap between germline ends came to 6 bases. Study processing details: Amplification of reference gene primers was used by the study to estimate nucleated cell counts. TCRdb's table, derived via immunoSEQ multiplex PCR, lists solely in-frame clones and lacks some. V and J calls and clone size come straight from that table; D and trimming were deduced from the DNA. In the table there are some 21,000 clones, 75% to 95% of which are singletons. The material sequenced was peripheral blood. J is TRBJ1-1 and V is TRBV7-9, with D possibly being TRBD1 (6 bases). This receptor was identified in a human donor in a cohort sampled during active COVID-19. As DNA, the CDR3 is TGTGCCAGCAGCTTAGACAGGGACACTGAAGCTTTCTTT. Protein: CASSLDRDTEAFF.